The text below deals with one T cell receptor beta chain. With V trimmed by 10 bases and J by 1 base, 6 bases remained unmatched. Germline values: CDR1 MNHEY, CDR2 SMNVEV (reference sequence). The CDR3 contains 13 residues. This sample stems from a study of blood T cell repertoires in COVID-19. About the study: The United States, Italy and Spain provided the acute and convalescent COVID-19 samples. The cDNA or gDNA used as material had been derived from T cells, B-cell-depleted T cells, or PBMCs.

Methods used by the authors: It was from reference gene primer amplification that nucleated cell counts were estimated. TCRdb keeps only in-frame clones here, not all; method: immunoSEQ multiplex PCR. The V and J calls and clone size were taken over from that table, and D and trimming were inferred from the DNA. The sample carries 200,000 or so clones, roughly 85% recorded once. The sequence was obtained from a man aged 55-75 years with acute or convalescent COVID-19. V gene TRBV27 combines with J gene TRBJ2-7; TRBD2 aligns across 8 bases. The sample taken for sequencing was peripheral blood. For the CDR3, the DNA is TGTGCCACGAAAATAGCGGGATCCTACGAGCAGTACTTC. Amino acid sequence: CATKIAGSYEQYF.